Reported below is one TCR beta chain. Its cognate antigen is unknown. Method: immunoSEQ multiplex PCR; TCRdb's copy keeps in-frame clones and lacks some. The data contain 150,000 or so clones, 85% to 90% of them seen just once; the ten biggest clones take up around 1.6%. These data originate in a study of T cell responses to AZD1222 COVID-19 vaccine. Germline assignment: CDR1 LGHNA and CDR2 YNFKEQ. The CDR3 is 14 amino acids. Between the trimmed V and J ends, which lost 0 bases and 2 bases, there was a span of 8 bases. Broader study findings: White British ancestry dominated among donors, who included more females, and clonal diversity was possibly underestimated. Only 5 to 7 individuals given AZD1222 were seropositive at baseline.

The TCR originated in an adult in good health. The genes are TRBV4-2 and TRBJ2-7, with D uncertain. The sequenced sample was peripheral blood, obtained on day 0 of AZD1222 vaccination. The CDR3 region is CASSQDRPPYEQYF. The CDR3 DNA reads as TGTGCCAGCAGCCAAGATCGGCCGCCCTACGAGCAGTACTTC.